The 11 T cell receptor beta chains below come from one sample, sequenced in a study of blood T cell repertoires in COVID-19 (dated by TCRdb to about 2020). Libraries were made using the immunoSEQ multiplex PCR assay. Here the immuneACCESS table is served through TCRdb, limited to in-frame sequences with V and J called. Missing clones are a known gap in these copies; in checked studies unresolved V genes cover under half, and the rest lacks a known reason. The table for this sample lists some 200,000 clones; 83% of them were counted only once. About 4.6% of the sample belongs to the ten largest clones. Material for sequencing was PBMCs or T cells enriched from blood (not recorded which). Receptors were obtained from a woman aged 45-65 years who had been exposed to COVID-19.

The chain combines TRBV2 with TRBJ2-3; 8 nucleotides align to TRBD2. V was clipped by 6 bases and J by 2 bases; unmatched bases: 7. Germline V lookup: CDR1 SNHLY, CDR2 FYNNEI. The CDR3 length is 15 residues. The CDR3 DNA reads TGTGCCAGCAGCCTTAGCGGGAAGAACACAGATACGCAGTATTTT. Translated, it gives CASSLSGKNTDTQYF.

The rearrangement joins TRBV29-1 to TRBJ1-1; tentatively, D is TRBD1 (5 bases). There are 13 residues in the CDR3. CDR1 is SQVTM, CDR2 ANQGSEA, per germline. Trimming left V 6 bases short and J 0 bases short, with 11 bases between. CDR3 region: CSVQTDMNTEAFF. In DNA form, the CDR3 reads TGCAGCGTCCAGACAGACATGAACACTGAAGCTTTCTTT.

The CDR3 nucleotides read TGCGCCAGCAGCTCGTACGACAGGACCTCCTACGAGCAGTACTTC. It encodes CASSSYDRTSYEQYF. This chain joins TRBV5-1 and TRBJ2-7, with D tentatively TRBD1 (6 bases). The CDR3 spans 15 residues. Germline values: CDR1 SGHRS, CDR2 YFSETQ. Trimming shortened V by 3 bases and J by 0 bases, and 13 bases separated the two germline ends.

CDR3 bases: TGTGCCAGCAGTTACTCAGGGCGGGGGAGCACAGATACGCAGTATTTT. This codes for CASSYSGRGSTDTQYF. The gene calls are TRBV6-5 and TRBJ2-3, with 7 bases aligning to TRBD2. This CDR3 is built from 16 residues. V lost 0 bases, J lost 0 bases, and 3 bases stayed unmatched. Germline CDR1 and CDR2: MNHEY and SVGAGI.

The J gene is TRBJ2-4, the V gene TRBV28; TRBD1 aligns across 8 bases. The ends lost 5 bases at V and 1 base at J; junction bases unmatched: 13. Germline assignment: CDR1 MDHEN and CDR2 SYDVKM. The CDR3 is 18 residues long. CDR3 nucleotide sequence: TGTGCCAGCAGTCCCCGGACAGGGTTCGGTATGGCCAAAAACATTCAGTACTTC. Protein sequence: CASSPRTGFGMAKNIQYF.

CDR3 nucleotides: TGTGCCTCTTCGGGACAGCCCGGAAGAGGCTACACCTTC. Protein: CASSGQPGRGYTF. This rearrangement joins TRBV30 to TRBJ1-2, with 7 bases aligning to TRBD1. This CDR3 has 13 residues. J gave up 8 bases and V 7 bases, and 13 bases lay outside the gene matches. Per the germline V gene, CDR1 is GTSNPN and CDR2 is SVGIG (reference sequence).

V gene TRBV3-1 (or the pseudogene TRBV3-2) combines with J gene TRBJ2-3; 9 nucleotides agree with TRBD2. Trimming cost V 7 bases and J 1 base; bases outside gene matches: 6. The CDR3 covers 15 residues. CDR1 is LGHDT, CDR2 YNNKEL, per germline (reference sequence). For the CDR3, the DNA is TGTGCCAGCAAAGCACTAGCGGGCCGCACAGATACGCAGTATTTT. It encodes CASKALAGRTDTQYF.

V and J are TRBV6-2 or TRBV6-3 and TRBJ1-5; D perhaps matches TRBD1 (6 bases). CDR3 length: 14 residues. CDR1 and CDR2 (germline): MNHEY, SVGEGT. V was trimmed by 0 bases and J by 9 bases, leaving 12 bases between them. The CDR3 is CASSYSGGARPQHF. CDR3 bases: TGTGCCAGCAGTTACTCGGGGGGGGCACGGCCCCAGCATTTT.

This clone is a singleton in its sample. The chain links TRBV12-2 to TRBJ2-1; TRBD2, the table's D call, was not compared with the DNA. TRBV12-2 is a recognized pseudogene. This CDR3 is 17 amino acids long. The CDR3 reads CASRSGGDERSYNEQFF. CDR3 DNA sequence: TGTGCAAGTCGCTCCGGGGGTGATGAAAGGTCCTACAATGAGCAGTTCTTC.

This clone was detected many times. This chain joins TRBV29-1 and TRBJ1-2; D possibly corresponds to TRBD1 (5 bases). Per germline, CDR1 SQVTM and CDR2 ANQGSEA. Trimming cost V 6 bases and J 0 bases, with 14 bases left between them. The CDR3 sequence is 14 residues long. CDR3: CSVLTETANYGYTF. For the CDR3, the DNA is TGCAGCGTCCTCACAGAGACAGCTAACTATGGCTACACCTTC.

J is TRBJ2-3 and V is TRBV5-4, with TRBD2 matching 7 bases. Germline V gene lookup returns CDR1 SGHNT and CDR2 YYREEE (reference sequence). V lost 7 bases and J lost 1; bases outside the gene matches: 3. CDR3 length: 13 residues. CDR3 amino acids: CASGRGGTDTQYF. CDR3 nucleotides: TGTGCCAGCGGACGGGGGGGCACAGATACGCAGTATTTT.